Below are 10 T cell receptor beta chains sequenced from a single sample in a study of pediatric ulcerative colitis. TCRdb keeps only in-frame clones here, not all; method: immunoSEQ multiplex PCR. The table includes under 30,000 clones, 55% to 85% detected once. One to two pinch biopsies were taken from the rectum during colonoscopy. The sequenced sample was gut tissue. The receptors come from a boy younger than 18 with severe ulcerative colitis.

This clone was observed once. This rearrangement joins TRBV5-1 to TRBJ1-2; TRBD1 agrees at 9 bases. After removal of 1 base from V and 3 bases from J, the junction contained 10 bases not matched to a gene. There are 17 residues in the CDR3. Looked up from germline, CDR1 is SGHRS and CDR2 is YFSETQ. CDR3 amino acids: CASSLLTGGLGDYGYTF. CDR3 nucleotide sequence: TGCGCCAGCAGCTTGTTGACAGGGGGATTAGGGGACTATGGCTACACCTTC.

The sample holds one count of this clone. The V call is TRBV19, the J call TRBJ1-1, with TRBD1 as a possible D gene (5 bases). This CDR3 comprises 14 residues. Germline CDR1 reads LNHDA; CDR2 reads SQIVND (reference sequence). Trimming removed 0 bases from V and 4 bases from J, with 9 bases in between. The CDR3 coding sequence is TGTGCCAGTAGTATAGATTGGGACGCCACTGAAGCTTTCTTT. Its protein is CASSIDWDATEAFF.

The chain couples TRBV2 to TRBJ2-1, with TRBD2 identical over 11 bases. The CDR3 length is 16 residues. Germline loops: CDR1 SNHLY, CDR2 FYNNEI. Trimming took 8 bases from V and 6 from J; bases not matched to a gene: 12. This CDR3 reads CASRTVTSGNGNEQFF. As DNA, the CDR3 is TGTGCCAGCCGGACAGTGACTAGCGGGAACGGCAATGAGCAGTTCTTC.

V usage is TRBV9 and J usage is TRBJ2-7; 8 positions match TRBD2. This CDR3 comprises 16 residues. Germline CDR1 SGDLS, CDR2 YYNGEE. The trim removed 0 bases at V and 2 bases at J, leaving 7 bases unmatched. The CDR3 region has the DNA TGTGCCAGCAGCGTAGGAGTAGCGGGATTCCCCTACGAGCAGTACTTC. Translation gives CASSVGVAGFPYEQYF. Filled out from reference TRBV9 and TRBJ2-7, the complete variable domain reads DSGVTQTPKHLITATGQRVTLRCSPRSGDLSVYWYQQSLDQGLQFLIQYYNGEERAKGNILERFSAQQFPDLHSELNLSSLELGDSALYFCASSVGVAGFPYEQYFGPGTRLTVT.

The gene calls are TRBV2 and TRBJ2-3, with D possibly matching TRBD2 (5 bases). CDR3 length equals 15 residues. Trimming shortened V by 0 bases and J by 1 base, and 8 bases separated the two germline ends. Germline-derived CDR1 and CDR2 are SNHLY and FYNNEI. As DNA, the CDR3 is TGTGCCAGCAGTGAAGCAAGCGGACGCACAGATACGCAGTATTTT. Translating gives CASSEASGRTDTQYF.

This chain joins TRBV10-3 and TRBJ2-1; 7 bases are a match to TRBD1. The CDR3 is 13 residues long. The V and J ends lost 6 bases and 8 bases, in that order; junction bases with no gene match: 7. CDR1 is ENHRY and CDR2 is SYGVKD in the germline V gene. CDR3 sequence (DNA): TGTGCCATCAGGGGACAGCCTATGGATGAGCAGTTCTTC. Translated, it gives CAIRGQPMDEQFF.

In regard to this clone: Other DNA sequences within the sample encode an identical CDR3. V and J are TRBV27 and TRBJ2-7; no clear D gene. Germline V gene lookup returns CDR1 MNHEY and CDR2 SMNVEV (reference sequence). V was shortened by 6 bases and J by 3 bases, with 6 bases between the two germline ends. There are 11 residues in the CDR3. The CDR3 DNA reads as TGTGCCAGCAGGCGGAACTACGAGCAGTACTTC. Translating gives CASRRNYEQYF.

This clone was seen more than once but under ten times. V gene TRBV6-1 combines with J gene TRBJ2-7; no reliable D call. The CDR3 contains 16 residues. The germline CDR1 and CDR2 sequences are MNHNS and SASEGT. The V and J ends lost 2 bases and 9 bases respectively, with 23 bases between them. The CDR3, as DNA: TGTGCCAGCAGTGAATCTCCGGGTGCCTTTCCCCAAGGGCAGTACTTC. This encodes CASSESPGAFPQGQYF.

The chain recombines TRBV6-1 with TRBJ2-1, with 10 bases that match TRBD2. Trimming removed 2 bases from V and 0 bases from J; junction bases left unmatched: 10. CDR3 size: 19 residues. Per the germline V gene, CDR1 is MNHNS and CDR2 is SASEGT. CDR3 sequence (DNA): TGTGCCAGCAGTGAATGGTCTAGCGGGAGAAAGGGCTCCTACAATGAGCAGTTCTTC. It translates to CASSEWSSGRKGSYNEQFF.

This clone was seen a single time. CDR3 residues: CASSASGRGVGELFF. CDR3 nucleotide sequence: TGTGCCAGCAGTGCAAGCGGGAGAGGTGTCGGGGAGCTGTTTTTT. This chain joins TRBV2 and TRBJ2-2; the match to TRBD2 covers 8 bases. The trim removed 4 bases at V and 7 bases at J, leaving 8 bases unmatched. The CDR3 has 15 amino acids. CDR1 SNHLY and CDR2 FYNNEI come from the germline V gene.